One and the same sample provided the 18 T cell receptor beta chains below, sequenced in a study of blood T cell repertoires in COVID-19. TCRdb's table, derived via immunoSEQ multiplex PCR, lists solely in-frame clones and lacks some. The table shows more than 100,000 clones, with over 75% occurring only once. The source material was peripheral blood. These TCRs come from a man aged 55 to 69 with active or convalescent COVID-19.

V and J are TRBV3-1 (or the pseudogene TRBV3-2) and TRBJ1-5; 9 bases line up with TRBD1. CDR1 and CDR2 (germline): LGHDT, YNNKEL (reference sequence). The CDR3 contains 13 residues. The trim removed 6 bases at V and 5 bases at J, leaving 2 bases unmatched. For the CDR3, the DNA is TGTGCCAGCAGTGACAGGGGGTATCAGCCCCAGCATTTT. It yields the protein CASSDRGYQPQHF.

The V and J genes are TRBV5-5 and TRBJ2-7; a possible D gene is TRBD1 (5 bases). Trimming cost V 1 base and J 2 bases, with 7 bases left between them. This CDR3 comprises 13 residues. CDR1 SGHKS and CDR2 YYEKEE come from the germline V gene (reference sequence). This CDR3 is CASSLQGTYEQYF. Written as DNA, the CDR3 is TGTGCCAGCAGCTTGCAGGGTACCTACGAGCAGTACTTC.

This sequence joins TRBV29-1 and TRBJ1-4, with TRBD1 identical over 10 bases. From germline, CDR1 is SQVTM and CDR2 ANQGSEA. Losses at the gene ends were 4 bases for V and 5 bases for J; bases not matched to a gene: 4. CDR3 length equals 14 residues. In DNA form, the CDR3 reads TGCAGCGTTGCCCCGGGACAGGGGAATGAAAAACTGTTTTTT. Protein: CSVAPGQGNEKLFF.

V and J are TRBV24-1 and TRBJ2-7; 7 positions agree with TRBD2. This CDR3 region has 13 residues. The junction had 5 bases not matched to a gene; V was cut back by 5 bases and J by 5 bases. Germline lookup yields CDR1 KGHDR and CDR2 SFDVKD. CDR3 nucleotides: TGTGCCACCAGTGGGCAGGGAGGGAACGAGCAGTACTTC. Translation gives CATSGQGGNEQYF.

The chain carries TRBV19 and TRBJ1-5; D remains ambiguous. The CDR3 totals 12 residues. Germline V CDR1 and CDR2: LNHDA, SQIVND (reference sequence). V shed 5 bases and J shed 9 bases, with 11 bases lying between them. CDR3: CASSEGPRPQHF. CDR3 DNA: TGTGCCAGTAGTGAGGGCCCTCGGCCCCAGCATTTT. Variable domain in full (rest from reference TRBV19 and TRBJ1-5): DGGITQSPKYLFRKEGQNVTLSCEQNLNHDAMYWYRQDPGQGLRLIYYSQIVNDFQKGDIAEGYSVSREKKESFPLTVTSAQKNPTAFYLCASSEGPRPQHFGDGTRLSIL.

The rearrangement joins TRBV3-1 (or the pseudogene TRBV3-2) to TRBJ2-7; the match to TRBD2 covers 7 bases. V lost 0 bases, J lost 3 bases, and 5 bases stayed unmatched. Germline V gene sequence: CDR1 LGHDT, CDR2 YNNKEL (reference sequence). The CDR3 has 15 amino acids. The CDR3, as DNA: TGTGCCAGCAGCCAAGAGGGAGGGAGGATCTACGAGCAGTACTTC. It yields the protein CASSQEGGRIYEQYF.

The rearrangement links TRBV6-5 to TRBJ1-1; TRBD1 matches 7 bases. This CDR3 is built from 14 residues. The V gene's germline CDR1 is MNHEY and CDR2 SVGAGI. The J segment lost 6 bases and the V segment lost 6 bases, leaving 10 bases of the junction unmatched. CDR3 DNA: TGTGCCAGCAGAACTTGGACAGGTGAAGCTGAAGCTTTCTTT. Residues: CASRTWTGEAEAFF.

CDR3 residues: CASSFASWADTQYF. The CDR3 nucleotides read TGTGCCAGCAGTTTCGCTAGTTGGGCAGATACGCAGTATTTT. The rearrangement uses TRBV28 and TRBJ2-3; D is unresolved. The germline V gene encodes CDR1 MDHEN and CDR2 SYDVKM. The CDR3 extends over 14 amino acids. V was shortened by 3 bases and J by 4 bases, with 11 bases between the two germline ends.

V is TRBV30 and J is TRBJ2-7; TRBD2 agrees at 12 bases. Germline trimming cut 3 bases from V and 6 bases from J; bases unmatched to any gene: 6. The CDR3 consists of 14 residues. Germline CDR1 is GTSNPN and CDR2 is SVGIG (reference sequence). The CDR3 DNA reads as TGTGCCTGGAGCCTCGGACTAGCGGGAAGCGAGCAGTACTTC. Translation gives CAWSLGLAGSEQYF.

This rearrangement joins TRBV18 to TRBJ1-1, with D possibly being TRBD1 (6 bases). The CDR3 loop spans 15 amino acids. Germline CDR1 KGHSH, CDR2 LQKENI. V gave up 2 bases and J gave up 1 base, with 11 bases separating them. CDR3 DNA sequence: TGTGCCAGCTCACCATCTCCGGGACAGAACACTGAAGCTTTCTTT. Protein product: CASSPSPGQNTEAFF.

The CDR3 reads CAWEYDLVGNTIYF. DNA of the CDR3: TGTGCCTGGGAATACGACCTCGTCGGGAACACCATATATTTT. This rearrangement joins TRBV30 to TRBJ1-3, with unresolved D. The germline V gene has CDR1 GTSNPN and CDR2 SVGIG (reference sequence). The CDR3 contains 14 residues. Trimming cost V 5 bases and J 7 bases, with 18 bases left between them.

This chain links TRBV5-4 with TRBJ2-1; maybe TRBD1 (6 bases). Per germline, CDR1 SGHNT and CDR2 YYREEE (reference sequence). The CDR3 runs 14 residues. The V end lost 2 bases, the J end lost 3 bases, and 9 bases lay between the germline ends. CDR3 region: CASSFGGLYNEQFF. Here the CDR3 DNA reads TGTGCCAGCAGCTTTGGGGGCCTCTACAATGAGCAGTTCTTC.

The J gene is TRBJ1-2, the V gene TRBV19; perhaps TRBD1 as D (6 bases). Trimming cost V 7 bases and J 6 bases, with 9 bases left between them. The CDR3 is made up of 11 amino acids. Germline lookup yields CDR1 LNHDA and CDR2 SQIVND (reference sequence). The CDR3 DNA sequence: TGTGCCAGTAAGAACAGGGATGGCTACACCTTC. Amino acids: CASKNRDGYTF.

The V and J genes are TRBV18 and TRBJ2-7, with a possible D match to TRBD1 (6 bases). Trimming stripped 2 bases from V and 6 bases from J, with 11 bases between. This CDR3 region has 13 residues. The germline gives CDR1 KGHSH, CDR2 LQKENI. CDR3 sequence reads: CASSPDQGTEQYF. The CDR3 bases are TGTGCCAGCTCACCAGACCAGGGGACCGAGCAGTACTTC.

The genes are TRBV7-2 and TRBJ1-5; the D is unclear. The length of the CDR3 is 14 residues. V was trimmed by 1 base and J by 6 bases, leaving 10 bases between them. Germline V gene sequence: CDR1 SGHTA, CDR2 FQGNSA. This CDR3 is CASSLDGGFQPQHF. As DNA, the CDR3 is TGTGCCAGCAGCTTAGATGGAGGGTTTCAGCCCCAGCATTTT.

V and J are TRBV29-1 and TRBJ1-5; D is ambiguous. Germline V gives CDR1 SQVTM, CDR2 ANQGSEA. V lost 2 bases and J 2 bases, leaving 10 bases between the germline ends. The CDR3 has 14 residues. For the CDR3, the DNA is TGCAGCGTTGAATCCGGGTTCGGCAATCAGCCCCAGCATTTT. Translated, it gives CSVESGFGNQPQHF.

This chain links TRBV7-9 with TRBJ1-2; TRBD1 matches 7 bases. Germline V gene data show CDR1 as SEHNR and CDR2 as FQNEAQ (reference sequence). CDR3 length: 14 amino acids. V lost 7 bases to trimming and J lost 8 bases; unmatched junction nucleotides: 13. The CDR3 spells CASTLYGTENGYTF. CDR3 nucleotides: TGTGCCAGCACCCTCTATGGGACAGAGAACGGCTACACCTTC.

J is TRBJ2-2 and V is TRBV5-1; D is possibly TRBD2 (6 bases). V lost 0 bases, J lost 1 base, and 7 bases lay in between. Per the germline V gene, CDR1 is SGHRS and CDR2 is YFSETQ. The CDR3 contains 15 residues. CDR3 DNA: TGCGCCAGCAGCTTGGCCGGGAGGAACACCGGGGAGCTGTTTTTT. Residues: CASSLAGRNTGELFF.